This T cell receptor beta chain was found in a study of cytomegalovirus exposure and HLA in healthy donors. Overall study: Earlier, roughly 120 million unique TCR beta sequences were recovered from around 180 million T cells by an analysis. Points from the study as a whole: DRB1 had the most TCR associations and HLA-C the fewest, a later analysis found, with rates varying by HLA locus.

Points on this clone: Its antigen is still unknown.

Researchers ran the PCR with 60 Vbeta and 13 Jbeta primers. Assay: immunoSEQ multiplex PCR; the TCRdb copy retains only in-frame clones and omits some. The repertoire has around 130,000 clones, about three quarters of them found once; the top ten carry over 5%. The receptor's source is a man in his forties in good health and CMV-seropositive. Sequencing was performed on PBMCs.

CDR3 protein: CASSQAGSGSSYEQYF. In DNA form, the CDR3 reads TGTGCCAGCAGCCAAGCGGGGTCAGGGAGTTCCTACGAGCAGTACTTC. The gene calls are TRBV6-6 and TRBJ2-7, with TRBD2 matching 7 bases. The CDR3 extends over 16 amino acids. Germline V gives CDR1 MNHNY, CDR2 SVGAGI (reference sequence). The junction had 12 bases not matched to a gene; V was cut back by 6 bases and J by 1 base.